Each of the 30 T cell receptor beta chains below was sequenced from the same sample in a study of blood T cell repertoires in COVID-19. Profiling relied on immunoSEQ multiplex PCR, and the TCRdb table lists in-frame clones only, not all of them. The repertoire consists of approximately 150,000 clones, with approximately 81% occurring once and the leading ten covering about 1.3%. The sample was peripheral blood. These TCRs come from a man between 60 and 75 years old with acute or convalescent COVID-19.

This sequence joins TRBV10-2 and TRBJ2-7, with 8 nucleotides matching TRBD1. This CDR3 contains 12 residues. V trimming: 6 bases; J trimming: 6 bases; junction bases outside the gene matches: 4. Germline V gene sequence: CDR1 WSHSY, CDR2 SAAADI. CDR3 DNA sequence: TGCGCCAGCAGAGCAGGGGGCGGCGAGCAGTACTTC. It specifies CASRAGGGEQYF.

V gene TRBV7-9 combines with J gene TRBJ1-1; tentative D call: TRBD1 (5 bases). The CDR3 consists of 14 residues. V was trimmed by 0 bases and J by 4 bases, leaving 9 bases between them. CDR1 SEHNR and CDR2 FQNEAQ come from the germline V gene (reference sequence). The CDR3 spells CASSLAGEATEAFF. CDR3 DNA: TGTGCCAGCAGCTTAGCGGGGGAGGCCACTGAAGCTTTCTTT. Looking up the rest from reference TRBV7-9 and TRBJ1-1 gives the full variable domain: DTGVSQNPRHKITKRGQNVTFRCDPISEHNRLYWYRQTLGQGPEFLTYFQNEAQLEKSRLLSDRFSAERPKGSFSTLEIQRTEQGDSAMYLCASSLAGEATEAFFGQGTRLTVV.

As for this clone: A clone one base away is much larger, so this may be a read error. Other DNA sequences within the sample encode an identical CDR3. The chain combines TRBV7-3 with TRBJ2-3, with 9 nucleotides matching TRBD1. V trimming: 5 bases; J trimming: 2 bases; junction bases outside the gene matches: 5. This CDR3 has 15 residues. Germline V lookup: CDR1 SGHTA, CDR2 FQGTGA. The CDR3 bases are TGTGCCAGCAGCCCGGACAGGGGTTTCACAGATACGCAGTATTTT. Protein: CASSPDRGFTDTQYF.

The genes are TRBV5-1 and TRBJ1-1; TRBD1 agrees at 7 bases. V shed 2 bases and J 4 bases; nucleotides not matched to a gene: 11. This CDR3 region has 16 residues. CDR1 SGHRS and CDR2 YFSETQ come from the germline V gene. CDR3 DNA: TGCGCCAGCAGCTTTGGGAAAGGGGGCCTGAGCACTGAAGCTTTCTTT. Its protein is CASSFGKGGLSTEAFF.

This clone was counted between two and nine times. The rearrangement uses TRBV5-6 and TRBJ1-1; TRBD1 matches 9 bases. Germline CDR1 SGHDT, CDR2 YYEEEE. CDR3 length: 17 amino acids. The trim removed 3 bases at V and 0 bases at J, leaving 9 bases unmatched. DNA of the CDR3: TGTGCCAGCAGCTGGGGACAGGGACTCTTGATGAACACTGAAGCTTTCTTT. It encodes CASSWGQGLLMNTEAFF.

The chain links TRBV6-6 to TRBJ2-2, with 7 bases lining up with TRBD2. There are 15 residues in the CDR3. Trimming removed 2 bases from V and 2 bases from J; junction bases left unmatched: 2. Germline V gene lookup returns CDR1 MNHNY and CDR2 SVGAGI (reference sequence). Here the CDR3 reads CASSYGGGNTGELFF. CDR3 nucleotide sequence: TGTGCCAGCAGTTACGGCGGGGGAAACACCGGGGAGCTGTTTTTT.

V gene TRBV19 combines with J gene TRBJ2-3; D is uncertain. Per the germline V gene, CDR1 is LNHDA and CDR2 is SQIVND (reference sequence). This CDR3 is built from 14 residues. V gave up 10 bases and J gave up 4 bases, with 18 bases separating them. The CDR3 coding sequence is TGTGCCACCCAAGCTTACAGAGCCCCAGATACGCAGTATTTT. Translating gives CATQAYRAPDTQYF.

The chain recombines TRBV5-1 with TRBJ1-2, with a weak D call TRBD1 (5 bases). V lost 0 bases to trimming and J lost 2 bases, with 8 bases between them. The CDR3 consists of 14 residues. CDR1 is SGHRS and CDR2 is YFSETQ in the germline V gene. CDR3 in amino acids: CASSLAGGNYGYTF. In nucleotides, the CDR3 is TGCGCCAGCAGCTTGGCCGGGGGGAACTATGGCTACACCTTC.

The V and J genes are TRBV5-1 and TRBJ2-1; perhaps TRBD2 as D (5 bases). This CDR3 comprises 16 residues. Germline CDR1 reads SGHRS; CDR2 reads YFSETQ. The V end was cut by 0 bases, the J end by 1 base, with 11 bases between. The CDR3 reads CASSLGHRGSYNEQFF. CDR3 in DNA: TGCGCCAGCAGCTTGGGTCATCGCGGGTCCTACAATGAGCAGTTCTTC.

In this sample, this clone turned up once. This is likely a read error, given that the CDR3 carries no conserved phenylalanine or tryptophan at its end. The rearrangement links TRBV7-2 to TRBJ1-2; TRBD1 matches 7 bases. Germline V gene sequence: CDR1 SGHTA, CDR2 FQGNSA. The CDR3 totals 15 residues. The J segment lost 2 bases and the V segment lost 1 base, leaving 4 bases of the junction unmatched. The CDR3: CASSLGGQMNYGYTS. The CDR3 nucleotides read TGTGCCAGCAGCTTAGGGGGACAGATGAACTATGGCTACACCTCC.

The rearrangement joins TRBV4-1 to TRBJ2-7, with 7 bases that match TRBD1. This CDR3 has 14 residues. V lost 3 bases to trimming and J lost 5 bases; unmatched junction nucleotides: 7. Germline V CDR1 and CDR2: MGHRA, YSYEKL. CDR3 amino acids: CASSHGNTGDEQYF. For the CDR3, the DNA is TGCGCCAGCAGCCACGGAAATACAGGGGACGAGCAGTACTTC.

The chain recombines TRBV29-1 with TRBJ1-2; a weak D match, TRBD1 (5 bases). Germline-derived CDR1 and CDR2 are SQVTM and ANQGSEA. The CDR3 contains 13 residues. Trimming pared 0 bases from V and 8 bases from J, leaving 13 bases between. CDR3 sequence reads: CSVEDRRGVGYTF. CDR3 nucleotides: TGCAGCGTTGAAGATCGCCGGGGGGTCGGCTACACCTTC.

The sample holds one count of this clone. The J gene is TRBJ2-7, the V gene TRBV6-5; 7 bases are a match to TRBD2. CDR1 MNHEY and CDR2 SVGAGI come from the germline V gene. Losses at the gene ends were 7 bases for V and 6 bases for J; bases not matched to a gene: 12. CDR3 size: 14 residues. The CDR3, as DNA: TGTGCCAGCATTCGGGGAGGGGACCCGGGCGAGCAGTACTTC. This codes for CASIRGGDPGEQYF.

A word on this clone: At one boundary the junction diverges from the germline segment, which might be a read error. The CDR3 is CASSFGLAPNF. As DNA, the CDR3 is TGTGCCAGCAGCTTTGGACTAGCGCCTAACTTC. V usage is TRBV7-2 and J usage is TRBJ2-7, with 9 positions matching TRBD2. This CDR3 has 11 residues. Germline CDR1 is SGHTA and CDR2 is FQGNSA.

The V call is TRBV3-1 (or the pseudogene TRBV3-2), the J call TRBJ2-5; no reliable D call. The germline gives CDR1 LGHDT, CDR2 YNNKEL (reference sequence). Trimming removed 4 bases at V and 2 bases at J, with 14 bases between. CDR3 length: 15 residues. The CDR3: CASSLYIGFQETQYF. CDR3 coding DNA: TGTGCCAGCAGCCTTTACATCGGGTTTCAAGAGACCCAGTACTTC.

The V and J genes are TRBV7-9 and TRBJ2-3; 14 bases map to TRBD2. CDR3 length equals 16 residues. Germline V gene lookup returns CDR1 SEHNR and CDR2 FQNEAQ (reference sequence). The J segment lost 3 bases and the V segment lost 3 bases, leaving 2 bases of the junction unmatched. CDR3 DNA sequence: TGTGCCAGCAGCTTGACTAGCGGGGGGGCAACAGATACGCAGTATTTT. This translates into CASSLTSGGATDTQYF.

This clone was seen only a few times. CDR3 sequence reads: CASSLAGVQETQYF. The CDR3 DNA reads TGTGCCAGCAGTTTAGCAGGGGTGCAAGAGACCCAGTACTTC. The chain uses TRBV28 and TRBJ2-5, with D maybe TRBD1 (6 bases). The ends were cut back, 2 bases at V and 2 bases at J, with 9 bases in the middle. Germline CDR1 and CDR2: MDHEN and SYDVKM. This CDR3 spans 14 amino acids.

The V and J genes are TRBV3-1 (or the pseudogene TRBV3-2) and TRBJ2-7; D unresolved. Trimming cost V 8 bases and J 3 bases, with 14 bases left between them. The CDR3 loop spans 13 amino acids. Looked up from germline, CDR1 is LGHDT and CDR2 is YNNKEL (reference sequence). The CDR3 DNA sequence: TGTGCCAGCGAAAGGCAGGCAGGCTACGAGCAGTACTTC. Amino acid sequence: CASERQAGYEQYF.

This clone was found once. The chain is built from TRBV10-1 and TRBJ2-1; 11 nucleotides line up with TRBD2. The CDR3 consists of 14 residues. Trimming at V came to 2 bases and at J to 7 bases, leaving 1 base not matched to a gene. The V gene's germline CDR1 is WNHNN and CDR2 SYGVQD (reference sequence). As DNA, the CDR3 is TGCGCCAGCAGTGAGGCTAGCGGGAGGAATGAGCAGTTCTTC. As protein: CASSEASGRNEQFF.

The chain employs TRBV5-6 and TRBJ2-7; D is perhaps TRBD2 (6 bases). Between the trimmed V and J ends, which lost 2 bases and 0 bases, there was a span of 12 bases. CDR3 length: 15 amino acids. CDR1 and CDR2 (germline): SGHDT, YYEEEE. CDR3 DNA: TGTGCCAGCAGCTTCCGGGAGAGCAGCTCCTACGAGCAGTACTTC. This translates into CASSFRESSSYEQYF.

CDR3 loop: CATSAPGQKTGELFF. CDR3 DNA sequence: TGTGCCACCAGCGCCCCGGGACAGAAAACCGGGGAGCTGTTTTTT. The J gene is TRBJ2-2, the V gene TRBV24-1, with 7 bases fitting TRBD1. V shed 7 bases, J shed 5 bases, and the junction held 9 bases outside the gene matches. Germline V gene lookup returns CDR1 KGHDR and CDR2 SFDVKD. This CDR3 has 15 residues.

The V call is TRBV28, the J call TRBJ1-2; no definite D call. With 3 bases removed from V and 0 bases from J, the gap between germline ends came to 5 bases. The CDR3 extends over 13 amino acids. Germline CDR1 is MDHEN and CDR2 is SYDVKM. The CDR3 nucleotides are TGTGCCAGCAGTTTTTCCGCTAACTATGGCTACACCTTC. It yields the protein CASSFSANYGYTF.

The CDR3 region has the DNA TGCAGTGCTAGTTCCGCGTGGACTAGCGGGAGTTTCAACGAGCAGTACTTC. Translated, it gives CSASSAWTSGSFNEQYF. The J gene is TRBJ2-7, the V gene TRBV20-1; 13 bases agree with TRBD2. The germline CDR1 and CDR2 sequences are DFQATT and SNEGSKA (reference sequence). J was trimmed by 5 bases and V by 3 bases; bases with no gene match: 13. The CDR3 has 17 residues.

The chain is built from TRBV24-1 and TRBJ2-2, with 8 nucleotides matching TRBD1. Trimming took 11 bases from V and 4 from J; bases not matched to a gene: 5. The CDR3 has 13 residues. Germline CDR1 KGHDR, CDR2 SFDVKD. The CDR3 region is CAIAGGSTGELFF. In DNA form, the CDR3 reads TGTGCCATCGCAGGGGGCAGCACCGGGGAGCTGTTTTTT.

The CDR3 region has the DNA TGTGCCAGCTCACTTTCGGGGGGATCGGCAGGTTTGAACACTGAAGCTTTCTTT. Its translation is CASSLSGGSAGLNTEAFF. V is TRBV18 and J is TRBJ1-1, with a possible D match to TRBD1 (5 bases). Trimming pared 4 bases from V and 0 bases from J, leaving 21 bases between. Germline V gene lookup returns CDR1 KGHSH and CDR2 LQKENI. This CDR3 is built from 18 residues.

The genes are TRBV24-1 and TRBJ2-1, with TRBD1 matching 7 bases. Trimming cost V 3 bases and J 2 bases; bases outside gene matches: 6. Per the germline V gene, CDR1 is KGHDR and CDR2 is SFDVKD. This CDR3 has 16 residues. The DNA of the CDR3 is TGTGCCACCAGTGATGGAGACAGGGCTCCCTACAATGAGCAGTTCTTC. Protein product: CATSDGDRAPYNEQFF.

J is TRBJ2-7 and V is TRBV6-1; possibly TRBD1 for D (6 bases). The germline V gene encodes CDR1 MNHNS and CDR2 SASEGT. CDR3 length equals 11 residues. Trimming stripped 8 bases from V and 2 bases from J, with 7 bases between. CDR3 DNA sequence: TGTGCCAGCGCAGGGGCCTACGAGCAGTACTTC. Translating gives CASAGAYEQYF.

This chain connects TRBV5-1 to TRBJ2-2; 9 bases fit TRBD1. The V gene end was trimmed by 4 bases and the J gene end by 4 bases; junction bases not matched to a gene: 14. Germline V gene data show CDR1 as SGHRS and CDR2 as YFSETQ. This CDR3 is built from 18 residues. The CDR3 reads CASSAGTDWDRVTGELFF. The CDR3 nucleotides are TGCGCCAGCAGCGCCGGAACCGATTGGGACAGGGTCACCGGGGAGCTGTTTTTT.

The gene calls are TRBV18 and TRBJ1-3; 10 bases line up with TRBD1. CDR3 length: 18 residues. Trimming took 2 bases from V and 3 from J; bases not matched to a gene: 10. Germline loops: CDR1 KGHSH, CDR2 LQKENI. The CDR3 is CASSPTVTGTGDGNTIYF. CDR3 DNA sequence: TGTGCCAGCTCACCAACGGTTACCGGGACAGGGGATGGAAACACCATATATTTT.

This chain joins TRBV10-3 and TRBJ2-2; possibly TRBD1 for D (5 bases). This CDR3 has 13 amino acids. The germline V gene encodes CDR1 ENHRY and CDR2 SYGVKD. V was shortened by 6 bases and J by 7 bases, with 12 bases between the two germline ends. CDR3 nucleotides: TGTGCCATCAGCTCAGGGTTGTACGGGGAGCTGTTTTTT. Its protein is CAISSGLYGELFF.